The entry below gives a single TCR beta chain sequence along with its context. This sample is part of a study of control samples from healthy donors and cancer patients. The germline V gene has CDR1 ENHRY and CDR2 SYGVKD. CDR3 size: 14 residues. The V segment lost 10 bases and the J segment 4 bases; nucleotides outside the gene matches: 10. Sequencing was performed with immunoSEQ multiplex PCR; in TCRdb, only in-frame clones are kept and a portion is missing. The sample holds about 170,000 clones, around 90% seen once. The sample consisted of blood. The chain combines TRBV10-3 with TRBJ2-1, with 7 bases fitting TRBD2. The TCR sequence derives from a man aged 25-45 years in good health. The CDR3 DNA reads as TGTGCCACCGCGGGAGACACTTCATACAATGAGCAGTTCTTC. It encodes CATAGDTSYNEQFF.